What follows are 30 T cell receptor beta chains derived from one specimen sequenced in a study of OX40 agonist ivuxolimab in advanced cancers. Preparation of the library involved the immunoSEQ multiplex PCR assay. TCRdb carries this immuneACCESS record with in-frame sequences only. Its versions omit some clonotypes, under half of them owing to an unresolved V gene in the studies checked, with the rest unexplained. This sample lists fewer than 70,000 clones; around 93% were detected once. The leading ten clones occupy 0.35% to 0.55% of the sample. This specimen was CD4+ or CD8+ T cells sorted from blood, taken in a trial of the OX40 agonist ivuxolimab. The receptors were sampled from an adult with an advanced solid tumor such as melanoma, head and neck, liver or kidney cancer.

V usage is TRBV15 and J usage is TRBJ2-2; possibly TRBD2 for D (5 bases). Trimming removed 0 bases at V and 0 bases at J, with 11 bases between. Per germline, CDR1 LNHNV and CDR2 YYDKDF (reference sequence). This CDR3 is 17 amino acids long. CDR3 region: CATSRDAGLSNTGELFF. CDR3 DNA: TGTGCCACCAGCAGAGATGCAGGACTCTCGAACACCGGGGAGCTGTTTTTT.

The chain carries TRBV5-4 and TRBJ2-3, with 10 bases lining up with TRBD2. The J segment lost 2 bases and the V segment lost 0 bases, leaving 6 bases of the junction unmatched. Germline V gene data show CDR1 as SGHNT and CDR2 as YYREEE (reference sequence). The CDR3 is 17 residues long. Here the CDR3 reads CASSLGVSGRATDTQYF. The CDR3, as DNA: TGTGCCAGCAGCTTGGGCGTCAGCGGGAGGGCCACAGATACGCAGTATTTT.

Here the CDR3 DNA reads TGTGCCTGGAGCACTTCCGGGAGGAAGACCCAGTACTTC. Protein: CAWSTSGRKTQYF. V gene TRBV30 combines with J gene TRBJ2-5; the match to TRBD2 covers 7 bases. The CDR3 is made up of 13 amino acids. Germline assignment: CDR1 GTSNPN and CDR2 SVGIG (reference sequence). J gave up 6 bases and V 3 bases, and 7 bases lay outside the gene matches.

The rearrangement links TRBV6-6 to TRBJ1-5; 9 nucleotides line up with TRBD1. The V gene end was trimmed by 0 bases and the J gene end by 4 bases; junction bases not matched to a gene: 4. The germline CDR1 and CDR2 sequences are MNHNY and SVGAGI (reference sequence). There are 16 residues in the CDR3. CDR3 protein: CASSYSGQGSNQPQHF. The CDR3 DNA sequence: TGTGCCAGCAGTTACTCGGGACAGGGATCTAATCAGCCCCAGCATTTT.

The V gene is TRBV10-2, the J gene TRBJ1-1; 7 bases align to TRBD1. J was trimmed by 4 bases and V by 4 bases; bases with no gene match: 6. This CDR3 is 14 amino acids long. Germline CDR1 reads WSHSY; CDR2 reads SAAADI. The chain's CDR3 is CASSVGQLSTEAFF. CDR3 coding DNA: TGCGCCAGCAGTGTGGGACAGCTGTCCACTGAAGCTTTCTTT.

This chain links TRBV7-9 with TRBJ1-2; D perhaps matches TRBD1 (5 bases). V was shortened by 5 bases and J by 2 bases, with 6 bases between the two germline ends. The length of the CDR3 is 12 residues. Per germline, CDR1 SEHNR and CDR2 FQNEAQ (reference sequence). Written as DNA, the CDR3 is TGTGCCAGCAGCAGGGACAACTATGGCTACACCTTC. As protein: CASSRDNYGYTF. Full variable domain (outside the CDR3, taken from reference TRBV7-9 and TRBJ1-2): DTGVSQNPRHKITKRGQNVTFRCDPISEHNRLYWYRQTLGQGPEFLTYFQNEAQLEKSRLLSDRFSAERPKGSFSTLEIQRTEQGDSAMYLCASSRDNYGYTFGSGTRLTVV.

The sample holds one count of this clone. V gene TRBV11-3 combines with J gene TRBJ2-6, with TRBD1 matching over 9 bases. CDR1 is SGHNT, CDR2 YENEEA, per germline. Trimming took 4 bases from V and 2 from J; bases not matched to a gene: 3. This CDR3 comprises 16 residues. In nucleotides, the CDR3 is TGTGCCAGCAGCTCCGGACAGGGGCCTGGGGCCAACGTCCTGACTTTC. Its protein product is CASSSGQGPGANVLTF.

As DNA, the CDR3 is TGCGCCAGCAGCCTTGGGGGACAGGGTGGGCAAGAGACCCAGTACTTC. Protein: CASSLGGQGGQETQYF. The gene calls are TRBV5-1 and TRBJ2-5; the match to TRBD1 covers 9 bases. Trimming took 4 bases from V and 2 from J; bases not matched to a gene: 9. This CDR3 contains 16 residues. Germline-derived CDR1 and CDR2 are SGHRS and YFSETQ. Using reference TRBV5-1 and TRBJ2-5 for the parts outside the CDR3, the full variable domain is KAGVTQTPRYLIKTRGQQVTLSCSPISGHRSVSWYQQTPGQGLQFLFEYFSETQRNKGNFPGRFSGRQFSNSRSEMNVSTLELGDSALYLCASSLGGQGGQETQYFGPGTRLLVL.

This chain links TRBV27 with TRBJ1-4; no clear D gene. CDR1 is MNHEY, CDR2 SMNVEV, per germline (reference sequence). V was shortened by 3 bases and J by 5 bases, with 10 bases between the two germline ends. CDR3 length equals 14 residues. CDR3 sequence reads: CASSFGQINEKLFF. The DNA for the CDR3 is TGTGCCAGCAGTTTTGGTCAGATAAATGAAAAACTGTTTTTT.

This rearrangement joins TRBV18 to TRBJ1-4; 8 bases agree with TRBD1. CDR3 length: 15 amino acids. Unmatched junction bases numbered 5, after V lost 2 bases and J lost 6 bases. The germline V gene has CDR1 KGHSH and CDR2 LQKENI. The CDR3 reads CASSPIPGQDEKLFF. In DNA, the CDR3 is TGTGCCAGCTCACCAATACCGGGACAGGATGAAAAACTGTTTTTT.

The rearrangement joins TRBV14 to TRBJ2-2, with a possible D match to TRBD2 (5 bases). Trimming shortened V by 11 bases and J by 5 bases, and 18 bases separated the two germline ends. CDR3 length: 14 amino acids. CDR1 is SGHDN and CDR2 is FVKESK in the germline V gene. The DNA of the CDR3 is TGTGCCTGCGGACTGACACTAGGGACCGGGGAGCTGTTTTTT. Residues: CACGLTLGTGELFF.

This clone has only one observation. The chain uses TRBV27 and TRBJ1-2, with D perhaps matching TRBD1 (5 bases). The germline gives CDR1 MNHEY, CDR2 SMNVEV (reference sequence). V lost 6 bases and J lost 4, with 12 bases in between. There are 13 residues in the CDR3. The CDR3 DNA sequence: TGTGCCAGCAGGCCCCAGGGAGCCTATGGCTACACCTTC. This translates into CASRPQGAYGYTF.

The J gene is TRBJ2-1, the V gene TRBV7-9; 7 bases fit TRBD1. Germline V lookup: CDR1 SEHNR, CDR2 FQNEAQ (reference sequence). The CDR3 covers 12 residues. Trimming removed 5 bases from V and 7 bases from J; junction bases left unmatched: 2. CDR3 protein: CASSQTGNEQFF. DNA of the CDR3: TGTGCCAGCAGCCAGACAGGGAATGAGCAGTTCTTC.

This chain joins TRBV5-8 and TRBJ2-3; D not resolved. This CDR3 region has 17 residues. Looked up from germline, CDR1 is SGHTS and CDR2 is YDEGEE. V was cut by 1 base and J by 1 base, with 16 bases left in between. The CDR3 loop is CASSLMTSAAGTDTQYF. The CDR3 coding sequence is TGTGCCAGCAGCTTGATGACGTCGGCGGCGGGCACAGATACGCAGTATTTT.

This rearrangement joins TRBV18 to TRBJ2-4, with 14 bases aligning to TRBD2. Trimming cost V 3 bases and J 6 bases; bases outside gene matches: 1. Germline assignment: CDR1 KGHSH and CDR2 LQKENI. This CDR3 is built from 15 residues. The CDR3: CASSPGTSGGNIQYF. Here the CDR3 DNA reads TGTGCCAGCTCACCCGGGACTAGCGGGGGAAACATTCAGTACTTC.

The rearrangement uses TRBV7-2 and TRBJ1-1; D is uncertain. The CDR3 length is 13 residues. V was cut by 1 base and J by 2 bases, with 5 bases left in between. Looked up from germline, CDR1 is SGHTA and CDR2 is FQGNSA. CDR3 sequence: CASSLGHNTEAFF. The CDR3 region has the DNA TGTGCCAGCAGCTTAGGACACAACACTGAAGCTTTCTTT.

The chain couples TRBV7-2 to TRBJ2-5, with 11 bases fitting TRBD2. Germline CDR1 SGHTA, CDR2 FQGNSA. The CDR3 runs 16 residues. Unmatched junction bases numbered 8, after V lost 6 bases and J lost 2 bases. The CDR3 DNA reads TGTGCCAGCAGATACGCCGGGACTAGCGGACAAGAGACCCAGTACTTC. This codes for CASRYAGTSGQETQYF. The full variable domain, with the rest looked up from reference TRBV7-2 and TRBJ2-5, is GAGVSQSPSNKVTEKGKDVELRCDPISGHTALYWYRQSLGQGLEFLIYFQGNSAPDKSGLPSDRFSAERTGGSVSTLTIQRTQQEDSAVYLCASRYAGTSGQETQYFGPGTRLLVL.

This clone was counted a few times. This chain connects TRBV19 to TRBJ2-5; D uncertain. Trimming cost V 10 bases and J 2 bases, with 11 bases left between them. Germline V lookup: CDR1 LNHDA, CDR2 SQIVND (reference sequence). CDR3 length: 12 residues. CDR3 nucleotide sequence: TGTGCCACCTCGACTGCACAAGAGACCCAGTACTTC. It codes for CATSTAQETQYF.

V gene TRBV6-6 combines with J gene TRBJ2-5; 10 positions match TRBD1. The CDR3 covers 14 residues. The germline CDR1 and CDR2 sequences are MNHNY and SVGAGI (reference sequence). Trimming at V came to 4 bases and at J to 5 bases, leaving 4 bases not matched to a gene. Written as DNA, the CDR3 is TGTGCCAGCAGTTGGACAGGGGGTGACGAGACCCAGTACTTC. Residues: CASSWTGGDETQYF.

CDR3 sequence: CASRRDGYNQPQHF. The CDR3 bases are TGTGCCAGCAGGCGGGACGGGTACAATCAGCCCCAGCATTTT. The chain carries TRBV25-1 and TRBJ1-5; possible D gene TRBD1, 5 bases. The CDR3 is 14 residues long. The V and J ends lost 6 bases and 3 bases respectively, with 12 bases between them. Germline V gives CDR1 MGHDK, CDR2 SYGVNS.

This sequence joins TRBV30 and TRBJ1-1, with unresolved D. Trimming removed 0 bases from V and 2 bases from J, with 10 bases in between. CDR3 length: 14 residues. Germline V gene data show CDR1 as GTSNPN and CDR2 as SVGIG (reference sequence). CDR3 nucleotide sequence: TGTGCCTGGAGTGTACGGGCGACCAACACTGAAGCTTTCTTT. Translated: CAWSVRATNTEAFF.

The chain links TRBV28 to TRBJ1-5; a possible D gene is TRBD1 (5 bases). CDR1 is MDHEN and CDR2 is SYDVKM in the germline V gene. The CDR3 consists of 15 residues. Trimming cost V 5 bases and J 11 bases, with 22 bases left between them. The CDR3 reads CASSGAVGGGETQHF. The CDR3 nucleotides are TGTGCCAGCAGTGGAGCAGTGGGGGGGGGAGAGACCCAGCATTTT.

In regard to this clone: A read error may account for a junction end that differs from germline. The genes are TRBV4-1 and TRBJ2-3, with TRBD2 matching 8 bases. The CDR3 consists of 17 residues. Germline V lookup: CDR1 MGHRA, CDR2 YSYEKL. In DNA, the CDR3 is TGCGCCAGCAGCCACGAAGTGGGACTAGGGGGAACAGATATGCAGTATTTT. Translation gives CASSHEVGLGGTDMQYF.

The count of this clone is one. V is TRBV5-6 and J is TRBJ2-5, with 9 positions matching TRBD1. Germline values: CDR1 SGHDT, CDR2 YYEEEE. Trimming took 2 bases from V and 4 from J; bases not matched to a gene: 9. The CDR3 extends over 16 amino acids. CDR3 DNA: TGTGCCAGCAGCTTACAGGGGGCGCAGGTTGTAGAGACCCAGTACTTC. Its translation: CASSLQGAQVVETQYF.

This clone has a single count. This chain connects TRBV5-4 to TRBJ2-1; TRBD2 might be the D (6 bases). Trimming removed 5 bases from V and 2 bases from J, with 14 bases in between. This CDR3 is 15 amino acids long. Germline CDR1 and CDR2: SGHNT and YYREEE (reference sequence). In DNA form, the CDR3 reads TGTGCCAGCAGAGCGACCGGGACTCCCTACAATGAGCAGTTCTTC. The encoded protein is CASRATGTPYNEQFF.

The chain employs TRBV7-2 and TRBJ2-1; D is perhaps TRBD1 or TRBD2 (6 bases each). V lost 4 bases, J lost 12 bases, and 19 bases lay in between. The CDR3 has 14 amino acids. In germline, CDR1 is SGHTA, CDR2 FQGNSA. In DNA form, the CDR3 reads TGTGCCAGCAGCTCAGCGGACGGGGGCCTTGGGCAGTTCTTC. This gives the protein CASSSADGGLGQFF.

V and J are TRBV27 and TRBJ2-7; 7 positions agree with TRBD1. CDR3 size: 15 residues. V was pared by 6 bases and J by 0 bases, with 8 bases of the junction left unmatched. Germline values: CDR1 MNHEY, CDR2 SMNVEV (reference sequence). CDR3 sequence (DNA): TGTGCCAGCAGCGGACTTGGACAGGACTCCTACGAGCAGTACTTC. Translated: CASSGLGQDSYEQYF.

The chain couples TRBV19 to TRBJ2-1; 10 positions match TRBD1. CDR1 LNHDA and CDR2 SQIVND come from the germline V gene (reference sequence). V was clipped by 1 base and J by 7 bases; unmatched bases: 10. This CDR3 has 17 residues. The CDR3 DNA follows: TGTGCCAGTAGTATAGCCCGACAGGGGGCCCATATGAATGAGCAGTTCTTC. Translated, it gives CASSIARQGAHMNEQFF.

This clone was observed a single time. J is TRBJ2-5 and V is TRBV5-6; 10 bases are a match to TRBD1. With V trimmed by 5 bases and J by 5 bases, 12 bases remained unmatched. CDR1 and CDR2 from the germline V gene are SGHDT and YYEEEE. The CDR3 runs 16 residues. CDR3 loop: CASRMTGGAKRETQYF. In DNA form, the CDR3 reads TGTGCCAGCAGGATGACAGGGGGCGCAAAGAGGGAGACCCAGTACTTC.

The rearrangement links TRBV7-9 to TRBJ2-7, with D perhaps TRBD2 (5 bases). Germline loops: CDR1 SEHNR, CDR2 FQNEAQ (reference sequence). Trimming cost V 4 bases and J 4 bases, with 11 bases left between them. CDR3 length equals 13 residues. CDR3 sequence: CASSSSPRYEQYF. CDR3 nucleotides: TGTGCCAGCAGCTCTAGCCCGCGGTACGAGCAGTACTTC. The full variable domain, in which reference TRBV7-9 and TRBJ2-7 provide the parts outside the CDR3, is DTGVSQNPRHKITKRGQNVTFRCDPISEHNRLYWYRQTLGQGPEFLTYFQNEAQLEKSRLLSDRFSAERPKGSFSTLEIQRTEQGDSAMYLCASSSSPRYEQYFGPGTRLTVT.